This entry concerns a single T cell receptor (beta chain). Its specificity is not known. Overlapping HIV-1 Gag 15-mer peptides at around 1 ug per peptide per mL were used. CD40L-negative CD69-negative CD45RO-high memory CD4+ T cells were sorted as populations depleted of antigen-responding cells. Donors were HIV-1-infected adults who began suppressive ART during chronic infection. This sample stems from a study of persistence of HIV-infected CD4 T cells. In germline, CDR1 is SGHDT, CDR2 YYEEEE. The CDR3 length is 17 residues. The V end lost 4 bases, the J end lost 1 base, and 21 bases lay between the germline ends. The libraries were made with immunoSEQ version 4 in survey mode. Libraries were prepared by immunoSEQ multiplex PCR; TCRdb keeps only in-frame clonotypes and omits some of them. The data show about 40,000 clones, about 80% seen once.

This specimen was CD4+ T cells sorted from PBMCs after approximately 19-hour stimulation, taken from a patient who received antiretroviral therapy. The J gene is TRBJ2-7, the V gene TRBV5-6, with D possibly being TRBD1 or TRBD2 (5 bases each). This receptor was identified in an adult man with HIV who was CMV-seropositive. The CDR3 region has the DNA TGTGCCAGCAGCCCTATCAACGTATGGGACGGATCCTACGAGCAGTACTTC. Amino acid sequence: CASSPINVWDGSYEQYF.